The 21 T cell receptor beta chains reported below all come from one sample, sequenced in a study of T cell repertoires in cytomegalovirus infection. In TCRdb, the reads were re-called with MiXCR into one record per CDR3 protein. Seen here are 160,000 or so distinct CDR3 sequences, about a fifth observed once, and the top ten hold roughly 27%. Their antigen targets remain unknown. This sample comprised CD8+ T cells from cultured PBMCs, obtained from culture after CMV antigen stimulation. The receptor source for this set is a human donor in good health (CMV status not recorded). Some clones in this sample may be carry-over from other donors' samples.

The chain uses TRBV7-9 and TRBJ1-1, with a weak D call TRBD1 (5 bases). This CDR3 contains 14 residues. In germline, CDR1 is SEHNR, CDR2 FQNEAQ (reference sequence). The V end lost 7 bases, the J end lost 0 bases, and 12 bases lay between the germline ends. CDR3 sequence: CASTPGGVNTEAFF. Written as DNA, the CDR3 is TGTGCCAGCACCCCGGGAGGGGTGAACACTGAAGCTTTCTTT.

The chain combines TRBV6-6 with TRBJ2-7; perhaps TRBD2 as D (5 bases). Looked up from germline, CDR1 is MNHNY and CDR2 is SVGAGI (reference sequence). The V end lost 4 bases, the J end lost 5 bases, and 18 bases lay between the germline ends. The CDR3 contains 15 residues. This chain's CDR3 is CASSSSGLVTDEQYF. The CDR3 DNA is TGTGCCAGCAGTTCCTCAGGACTGGTTACGGACGAGCAGTACTTC.

This clonotype was counted only a few times. The V call is TRBV6-6, the J call TRBJ1-4; 7 bases match TRBD1. Germline V CDR1 and CDR2: MNHNY, SVGAGI (reference sequence). Losses at the gene ends were 10 bases for V and 7 bases for J; bases not matched to a gene: 9. The CDR3 is made up of 13 amino acids. The CDR3 protein is CATEQGGGEKLFF. The CDR3, as DNA: TGTGCCACCGAGCAGGGGGGAGGTGAAAAACTGTTTTTT.

This clonotype was found a few times. The CDR3 bases are TGTGCCAGCAGTTTGATAGGGGACTCCTATAATTCACCCCTCCACTTT. It encodes CASSLIGDSYNSPLHF. This chain connects TRBV12-3 or TRBV12-4 to TRBJ1-6, with TRBD1 as a possible D gene (5 bases). The CDR3 totals 16 residues. Trimming removed 3 bases from V and 0 bases from J, with 9 bases in between.

CDR3 sequence reads: CASSLGRGRDQPQHF. CDR3 nucleotides: TGTGCCAGCAGCTTAGGTCGGGGGCGCGATCAGCCCCAGCATTTT. The chain is built from TRBV7-2 and TRBJ1-5; TRBD1 is a possible D gene (6 bases). Trimming stripped 1 base from V and 5 bases from J, with 12 bases between. Per germline, CDR1 SGHTA and CDR2 FQGNSA. The CDR3 consists of 15 residues.

The chain employs TRBV7-6 and TRBJ2-2; D ambiguous. The V gene's germline CDR1 is SGHVS and CDR2 FNYEAQ. The V end was cut by 11 bases, the J end by 6 bases, with 13 bases between. There are 12 residues in the CDR3. The DNA for the CDR3 is TGTGCCGGAAAGGGTGGGGCCGGGGAGCTGTTTTTT. Encoded protein: CAGKGGAGELFF.

The chain combines TRBV7-3 with TRBJ2-7; 7 bases line up with TRBD2. The CDR3 is made up of 14 amino acids. The trim removed 5 bases at V and 7 bases at J, leaving 11 bases unmatched. Germline loops: CDR1 SGHTA, CDR2 FQGTGA. CDR3 nucleotide sequence: TGTGCCAGCAGCCCACAAGGCGGGGGTGGAGAGCAGTACTTC. Protein sequence: CASSPQGGGGEQYF.

V and J are TRBV4-2 and TRBJ1-1; TRBD1 might be the D (5 bases). The germline V gene has CDR1 LGHNA and CDR2 YNFKEQ. Trimming cost V 4 bases and J 7 bases, with 13 bases left between them. There are 13 residues in the CDR3. The CDR3 DNA follows: TGTGCCAGCAGCCCCCGGGGGGAAATTGAAGCTTTCTTT. As protein: CASSPRGEIEAFF.

The J gene is TRBJ1-1, the V gene TRBV6-6; the D gene is possibly TRBD1 (6 bases). The germline V gene encodes CDR1 MNHNY and CDR2 SVGAGI (reference sequence). The CDR3 sequence is 16 residues long. V lost 2 bases and J lost 0, with 13 bases in between. The CDR3 reads CASSYPLGALNTEAFF. CDR3 sequence (DNA): TGTGCCAGCAGTTACCCCCTGGGGGCCTTGAACACTGAAGCTTTCTTT.

The chain employs TRBV6-5 and TRBJ2-5; D might be TRBD1 (5 bases). The V gene lost 1 base and the J gene lost 5 bases, with 20 bases spanning the gap. CDR3 size: 17 residues. Looked up from germline, CDR1 is MNHEY and CDR2 is SVGAGI. The CDR3 DNA is TGTGCCAGCAGTTACTTCAGCAGGGCGAGCAGTACGGAGACCCAGTACTTC. It codes for CASSYFSRASSTETQYF.

Concerning this clonotype: Its ends do not fully match the called genes, so a read error is possible. V is TRBV6-1 and J is TRBJ1-2; D uncertain. In germline, CDR1 is MNHNS, CDR2 SASEGT. The CDR3 runs 11 residues. CDR3 protein: CASCDPLGYTF. DNA for the CDR3: TGTGCCAGCTGTGACCCCCTTGGCTACACCTTC.

The CDR3 DNA reads as TGTGCCAGCAGTGCACTCCAGAGGGGGGTCACTGAAGCTTTCTTT. Translating gives CASSALQRGVTEAFF. The chain uses TRBV6-2 or TRBV6-3 and TRBJ1-1; weak D call: TRBD1 (6 bases). The germline V gene has CDR1 MNHEY and CDR2 SVGEGT. V dropped 5 bases and J dropped 4 bases, with 17 bases sitting between them. CDR3 length: 15 residues.

This clonotype appeared a few times. The chain carries TRBV7-9 and TRBJ1-2; D gene uncertain. Trimming stripped 3 bases from V and 8 bases from J, with 19 bases between. CDR1 and CDR2 (germline): SEHNR, FQNEAQ (reference sequence). CDR3 length equals 15 residues. The CDR3 DNA reads TGTGCCAGCAGCTTCGCGGCTGCTACTGGAATAGGCTACACCTTC. Its translation is CASSFAAATGIGYTF.

The chain combines TRBV4-1 with TRBJ1-1, with a weak D call TRBD1 (6 bases). CDR1 and CDR2 from the germline V gene are MGHRA and YSYEKL. Trimming pared 0 bases from V and 0 bases from J, leaving 8 bases between. CDR3 length: 15 residues. The CDR3 bases are TGCGCCAGCAGCCAAGATTGGGACATGAACACTGAAGCTTTCTTT. As protein: CASSQDWDMNTEAFF.

A few counts support this clonotype. The chain uses TRBV11-2 and TRBJ2-3; perhaps TRBD2 as D (5 bases). The length of the CDR3 is 13 residues. V was cut by 5 bases and J by 10 bases, with 16 bases left in between. Germline V lookup: CDR1 SGHAT, CDR2 FQNNGV. CDR3 coding DNA: TGTGCCAGCAGCGCCGACCTCCTAGCTGCGCAGTATTTT. Translation gives CASSADLLAAQYF.

The rearrangement joins TRBV7-8 to TRBJ2-7; D is undetermined. Germline values: CDR1 SGHVS, CDR2 FQNEAQ. V lost 3 bases and J 4 bases, leaving 7 bases between the germline ends. This CDR3 contains 12 residues. In DNA form, the CDR3 reads TGTGCCAGCAGCTTTACCCTTTACGAGCAGTACTTC. Protein product: CASSFTLYEQYF.

The J gene is TRBJ1-5, the V gene TRBV5-3, with 7 nucleotides matching TRBD1. TRBV5-3 is classed as an ORF, of uncertain function. V lost 8 bases, J lost 1 base, and 6 bases stayed unmatched. The CDR3 has 14 residues. CDR3 residues: CARRQGGSNQPQHF. CDR3 in DNA: TGTGCCAGGCGACAGGGTGGAAGCAATCAGCCCCAGCATTTT.

The V call is TRBV29-1, the J call TRBJ2-7; the match to TRBD1 covers 8 bases. With 7 bases clipped from V and 1 base from J, the junction kept 6 bases outside the gene matches. The CDR3 totals 13 residues. Germline loops: CDR1 SQVTM, CDR2 ANQGSEA. The CDR3 DNA reads TGCAGCGCTCGGACAGGGAGATCCTACGAGCAGTACTTC. This translates into CSARTGRSYEQYF.

This clonotype was recorded a few times. V usage is TRBV27 and J usage is TRBJ1-1; a weak D match, TRBD1 (6 bases). V was pared by 7 bases and J by 4 bases, with 16 bases between. In germline, CDR1 is MNHEY, CDR2 SMNVEV (reference sequence). The CDR3 sequence is 14 residues long. The CDR3 is CASTQERGSTEAFF. The DNA of the CDR3 is TGTGCCAGCACCCAGGAGAGGGGGAGCACTGAAGCTTTCTTT.

This chain connects TRBV6-1 to TRBJ2-5, with D possibly matching TRBD1 (6 bases). The CDR3 totals 14 residues. V lost 8 bases to trimming and J lost 4 bases, with 17 bases between them. The germline V gene encodes CDR1 MNHNS and CDR2 SASEGT. The CDR3 sequence: CASSGTPNGETQYF. DNA for the CDR3: TGTGCCAGCTCCGGGACACCAAACGGAGAGACCCAGTACTTC.

This chain links TRBV19 with TRBJ2-2; 7 bases fit TRBD2. Germline CDR1 is LNHDA and CDR2 is SQIVND (reference sequence). V trimming: 5 bases; J trimming: 5 bases; junction bases outside the gene matches: 11. The CDR3 spans 16 residues. DNA of the CDR3: TGTGCCAGTAGTCCAGGACTAGATTTCGGGACCGGGGAGCTGTTTTTT. It specifies CASSPGLDFGTGELFF.